This TCR beta chain was found in a study of blood T cell repertoires in COVID-19. Across the whole study: T cells, B-cell-depleted T cells, or PBMCs supplied cDNA or gDNA.

Germline values: CDR1 LGHNT, CDR2 FRNRAP. Trimming at V came to 4 bases and at J to 7 bases, leaving 4 bases not matched to a gene. The CDR3 sequence is 15 residues long. Only in-frame clones appear in the TCRdb table, and some are missing; sequencing was by immunoSEQ multiplex PCR. The table lists 450,000 or so clones, roughly nine tenths of them singletons. The V gene is TRBV12-5, the J gene TRBJ2-1; 13 bases fit TRBD2. The sequence came from a man between 18 and 35 years old with COVID-19, enrolled during active disease. Source material: peripheral blood. CDR3 residues: CASGSLTSGRNEQFF. DNA for the CDR3: TGTGCTAGTGGTTCCCTGACTAGCGGGAGGAATGAGCAGTTCTTC.